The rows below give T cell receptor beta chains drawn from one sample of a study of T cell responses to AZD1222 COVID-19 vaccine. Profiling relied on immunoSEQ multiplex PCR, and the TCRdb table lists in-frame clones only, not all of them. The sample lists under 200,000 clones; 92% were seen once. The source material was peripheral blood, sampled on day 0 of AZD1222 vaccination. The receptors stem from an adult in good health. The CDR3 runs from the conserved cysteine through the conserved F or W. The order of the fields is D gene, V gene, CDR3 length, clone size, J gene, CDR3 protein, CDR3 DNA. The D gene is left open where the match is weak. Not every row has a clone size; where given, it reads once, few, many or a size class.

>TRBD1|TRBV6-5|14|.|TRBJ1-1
CASSTHRGYTEAFF
TGTGCCAGCAGTACCCACAGGGGATACACTGAAGCTTTCTTT
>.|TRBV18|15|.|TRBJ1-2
CASSPLDGGHYGYTF
TGTGCCAGCTCACCACTGGACGGAGGACACTATGGCTACACCTTC
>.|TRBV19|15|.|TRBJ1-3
CASSIDRGSGNTIYF
TGTGCCAGTAGTATAGACAGGGGCTCTGGAAACACCATATATTTT
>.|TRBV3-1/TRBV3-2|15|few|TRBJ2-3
CASSPDLVRTDTQYF
TGTGCCAGCAGCCCGGACCTGGTTCGGACAGATACGCAGTATTTT
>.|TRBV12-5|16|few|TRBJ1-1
CASGVTDGTVNTEAFF
TGTGCTAGTGGTGTAACAGATGGGACCGTGAACACTGAAGCTTTCTTT
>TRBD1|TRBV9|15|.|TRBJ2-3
CASSPRTGSTDTQYF
TGTGCCAGCAGCCCCAGGACAGGGTCTACAGATACGCAGTATTTT
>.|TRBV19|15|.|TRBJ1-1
CASSIVSAVNTEAFF
TGTGCCAGTAGTATTGTGTCTGCGGTGAACACTGAAGCTTTCTTT
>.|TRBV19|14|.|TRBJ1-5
CASKARARNQPQHF
TGTGCCAGTAAGGCAAGGGCCCGCAATCAGCCCCAGCATTTT
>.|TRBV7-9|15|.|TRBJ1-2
CASSLLSGLSYGYTF
TGTGCCAGCAGCCTCCTTTCAGGGCTCAGCTATGGCTACACCTTC
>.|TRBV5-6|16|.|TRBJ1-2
CASSLLGQRGTYGYTF
TGTGCCAGCAGCTTGTTAGGGCAGCGGGGTACCTATGGCTACACCTTC